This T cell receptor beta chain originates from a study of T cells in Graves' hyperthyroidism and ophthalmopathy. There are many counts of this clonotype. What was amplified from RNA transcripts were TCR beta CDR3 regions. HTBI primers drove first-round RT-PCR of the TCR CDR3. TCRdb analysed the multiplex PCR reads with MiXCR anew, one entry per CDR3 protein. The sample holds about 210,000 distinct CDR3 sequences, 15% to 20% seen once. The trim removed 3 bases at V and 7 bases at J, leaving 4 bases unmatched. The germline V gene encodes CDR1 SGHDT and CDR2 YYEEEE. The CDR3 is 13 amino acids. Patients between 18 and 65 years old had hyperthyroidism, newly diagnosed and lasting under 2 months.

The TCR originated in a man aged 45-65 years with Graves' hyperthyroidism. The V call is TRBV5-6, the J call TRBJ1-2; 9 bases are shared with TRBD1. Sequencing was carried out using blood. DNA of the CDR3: TGTGCCAGCAGCTCAGACAGGGGGTTTGGCTACACCTTC. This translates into CASSSDRGFGYTF.